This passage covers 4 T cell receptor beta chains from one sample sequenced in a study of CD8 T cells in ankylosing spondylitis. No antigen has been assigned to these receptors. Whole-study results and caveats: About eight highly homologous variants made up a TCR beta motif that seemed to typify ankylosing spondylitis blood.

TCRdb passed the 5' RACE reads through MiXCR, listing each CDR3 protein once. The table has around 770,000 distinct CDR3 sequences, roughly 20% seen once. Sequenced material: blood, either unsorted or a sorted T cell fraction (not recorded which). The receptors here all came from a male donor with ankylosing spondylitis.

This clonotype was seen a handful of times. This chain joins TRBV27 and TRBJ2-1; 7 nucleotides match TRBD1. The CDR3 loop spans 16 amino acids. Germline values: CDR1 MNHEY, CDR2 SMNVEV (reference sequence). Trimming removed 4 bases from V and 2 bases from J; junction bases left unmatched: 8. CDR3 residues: CASSSDRVVAYNEQFF. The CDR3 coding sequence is TGTGCCAGCAGTTCCGACAGGGTCGTCGCCTACAATGAGCAGTTCTTC.

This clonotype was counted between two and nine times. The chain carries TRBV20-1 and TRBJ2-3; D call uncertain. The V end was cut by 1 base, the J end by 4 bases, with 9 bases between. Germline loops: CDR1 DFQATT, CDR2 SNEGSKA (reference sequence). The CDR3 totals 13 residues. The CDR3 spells CSARAAASDTQYF. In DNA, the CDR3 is TGCAGTGCTAGAGCGGCAGCCTCAGATACGCAGTATTTT.

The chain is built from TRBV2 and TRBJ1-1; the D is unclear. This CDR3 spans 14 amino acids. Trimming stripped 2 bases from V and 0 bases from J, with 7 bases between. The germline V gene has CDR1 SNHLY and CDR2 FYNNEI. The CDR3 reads CASSEYRMNTEAFF. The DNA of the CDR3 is TGTGCCAGCAGTGAATATAGAATGAACACTGAAGCTTTCTTT. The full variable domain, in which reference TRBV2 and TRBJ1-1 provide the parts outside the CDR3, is EPEVTQTPSHQVTQMGQEVILRCVPISNHLYFYWYRQILGQKVEFLVSFYNNEISEKSEIFDDQFSVERPDGSNFTLKIRSTKLEDSAMYFCASSEYRMNTEAFFGQGTRLTVV.

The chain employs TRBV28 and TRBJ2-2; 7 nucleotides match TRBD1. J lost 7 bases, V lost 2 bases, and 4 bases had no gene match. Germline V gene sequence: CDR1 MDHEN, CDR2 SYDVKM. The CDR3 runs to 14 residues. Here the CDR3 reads CASSLGGQIGELFF. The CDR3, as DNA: TGTGCCAGCAGTTTAGGGGGACAGATCGGGGAGCTGTTTTTT.